This T cell receptor (beta chain) is from a study of regulatory T cells in long-lasting Graves disease. The TCR beta library used iRepertoire HTBI primers with Arm-PCR amplification of CDR3. TCRdb re-derived calls from the multiplex PCR reads in MiXCR, one entry per CDR3 protein. The table lists 350,000 to 500,000 distinct CDR3 sequences, 15% to 20% of them singletons. The time point was: newly diagnosed GD, antithyroid drugs for less than 3 months. Extracted RNA from PBMCs served as the source of the TCR library. EDTA tubes collected roughly 9 milliliters of peripheral blood. Points from the study as a whole: Favored gene segments in persistent disease were TRBV28, TRBJ1-2 and TRBJ2-5.

Germline loops: CDR1 MDHEN, CDR2 SYDVKM. The ends were cut back, 8 bases at V and 5 bases at J, with 10 bases in the middle. The length of the CDR3 is 12 residues. There are many counts of this clonotype. Its antigen remains unknown. This sample was shared with a second study, whose subject was T cells in Graves' hyperthyroidism and ophthalmopathy. That study adds: Uncontrolled infections, other autoimmune diseases, pregnancy or lactation led to exclusion of patients.

Source: peripheral blood mononuclear cells (PBMCs), taken at new diagnosis, from a patient treated with antithyroid drugs. This receptor was identified in a woman younger than 45 with Graves disease. The chain links TRBV28 to TRBJ1-5; D gene uncertain. CDR3 sequence (DNA): TGTGCCAGCTTAGCCCAGGATCAGCCCCAGCATTTT. It encodes CASLAQDQPQHF.